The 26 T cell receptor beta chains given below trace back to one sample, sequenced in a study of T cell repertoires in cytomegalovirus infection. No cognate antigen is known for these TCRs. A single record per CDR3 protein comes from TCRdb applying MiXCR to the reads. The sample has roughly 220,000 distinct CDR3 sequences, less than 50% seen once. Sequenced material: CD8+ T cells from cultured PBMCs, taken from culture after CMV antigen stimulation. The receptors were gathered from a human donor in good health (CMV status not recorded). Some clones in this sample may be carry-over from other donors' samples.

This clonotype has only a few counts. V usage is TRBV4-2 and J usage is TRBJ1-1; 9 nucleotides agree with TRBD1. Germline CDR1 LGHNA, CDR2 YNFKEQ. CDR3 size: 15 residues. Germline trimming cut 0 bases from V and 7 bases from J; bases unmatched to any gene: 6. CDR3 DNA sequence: TGTGCCAGCAGCCAAGAAGGGACAGGGTCAGGTGAAGCTTTCTTT. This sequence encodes CASSQEGTGSGEAFF.

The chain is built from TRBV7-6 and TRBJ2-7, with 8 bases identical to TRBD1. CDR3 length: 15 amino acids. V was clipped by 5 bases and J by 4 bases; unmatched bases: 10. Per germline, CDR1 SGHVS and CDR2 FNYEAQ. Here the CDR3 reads CASSPPGTGQYEQYF. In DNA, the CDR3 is TGTGCCAGCAGCCCCCCGGGGACAGGCCAATACGAGCAGTACTTC.

This chain's CDR3 is CASSFAGGNIYEQYF. In DNA, the CDR3 is TGTGCCAGCAGTTTTGCCGGCGGGAATATCTACGAGCAGTACTTC. V usage is TRBV27 and J usage is TRBJ2-7, with D possibly being TRBD2 (6 bases). This CDR3 has 15 residues. Deletions cut 3 bases from V and 3 bases from J, with 15 bases between. Germline CDR1 reads MNHEY; CDR2 reads SMNVEV (reference sequence).

The CDR3 DNA sequence: TGTGCCAGCAGCCATTTCCGGGACTATTGGCAGTTCTTC. This encodes CASSHFRDYWQFF. This sequence joins TRBV3-1 and TRBJ2-1, with TRBD2 matching 7 bases. Germline trimming cut 3 bases from V and 12 bases from J; bases unmatched to any gene: 8. Germline V gene lookup returns CDR1 LGHDT and CDR2 YNNKEL (reference sequence). This CDR3 contains 13 residues.

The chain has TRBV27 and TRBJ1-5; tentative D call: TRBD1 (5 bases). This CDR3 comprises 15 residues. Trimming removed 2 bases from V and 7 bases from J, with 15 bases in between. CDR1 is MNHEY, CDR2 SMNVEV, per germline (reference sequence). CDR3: CASSLNWGAGQPQHF. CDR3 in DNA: TGTGCCAGCAGTTTAAATTGGGGCGCCGGGCAGCCCCAGCATTTT.

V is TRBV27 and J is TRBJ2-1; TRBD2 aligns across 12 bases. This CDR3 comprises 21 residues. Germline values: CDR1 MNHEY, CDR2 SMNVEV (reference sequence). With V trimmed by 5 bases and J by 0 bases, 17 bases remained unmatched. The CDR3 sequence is CASSGGTSGWWREDSYNEQFF. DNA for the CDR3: TGTGCCAGCAGTGGGGGGACTAGCGGGTGGTGGCGGGAGGACTCCTACAATGAGCAGTTCTTC.

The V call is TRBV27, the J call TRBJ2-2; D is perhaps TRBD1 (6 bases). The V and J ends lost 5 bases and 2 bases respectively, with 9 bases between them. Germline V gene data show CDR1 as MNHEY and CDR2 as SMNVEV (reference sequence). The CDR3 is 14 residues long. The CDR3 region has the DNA TGTGCCAGCAGTCCCGGGACAAACACCGGGGAGCTGTTTTTT. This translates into CASSPGTNTGELFF.

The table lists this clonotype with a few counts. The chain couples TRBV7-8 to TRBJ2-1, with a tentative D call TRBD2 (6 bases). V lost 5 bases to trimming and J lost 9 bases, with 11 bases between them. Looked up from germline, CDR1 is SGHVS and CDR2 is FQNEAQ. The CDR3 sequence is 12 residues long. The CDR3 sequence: CASSRDWVEQFF. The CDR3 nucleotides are TGTGCCAGCAGCCGGGACTGGGTTGAGCAGTTCTTC.

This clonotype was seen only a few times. The CDR3 sequence is CASRQRNQPQHF. CDR3 DNA sequence: TGTGCCAGCAGACAAAGGAATCAGCCCCAGCATTTT. The chain recombines TRBV28 with TRBJ1-5; no reliable D call. The germline V gene has CDR1 MDHEN and CDR2 SYDVKM. The CDR3 covers 12 residues. V was shortened by 6 bases and J by 4 bases, with 7 bases between the two germline ends.

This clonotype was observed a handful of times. The CDR3 protein is CASSLATGTIRNEQFF. The CDR3 coding sequence is TGTGCCAGCAGTTTAGCTACCGGGACTATTCGCAATGAGCAGTTCTTC. This chain uses TRBV27 with TRBJ2-1, with 7 bases that match TRBD2. The V gene's germline CDR1 is MNHEY and CDR2 SMNVEV (reference sequence). The CDR3 is 16 amino acids. With V trimmed by 2 bases and J by 6 bases, 10 bases remained unmatched.

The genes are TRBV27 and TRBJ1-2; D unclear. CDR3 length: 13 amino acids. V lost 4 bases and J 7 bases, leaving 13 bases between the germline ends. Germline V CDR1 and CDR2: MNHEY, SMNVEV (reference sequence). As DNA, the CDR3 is TGTGCCAGCAGTTCTGGGAAGACGGGTGGCTACACCTTC. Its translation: CASSSGKTGGYTF.

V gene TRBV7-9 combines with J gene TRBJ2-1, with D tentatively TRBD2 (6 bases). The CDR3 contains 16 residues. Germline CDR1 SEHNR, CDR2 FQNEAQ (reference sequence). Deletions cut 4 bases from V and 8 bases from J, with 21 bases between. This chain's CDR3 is CASSSFGGSGKHEQFF. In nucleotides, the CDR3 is TGTGCCAGCAGCTCCTTTGGGGGGTCAGGCAAACATGAGCAGTTCTTC.

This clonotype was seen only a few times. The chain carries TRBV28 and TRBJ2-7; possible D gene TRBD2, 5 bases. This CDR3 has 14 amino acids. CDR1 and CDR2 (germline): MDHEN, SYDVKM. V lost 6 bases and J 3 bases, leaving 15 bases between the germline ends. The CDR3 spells CASRDDLRDYEQYF. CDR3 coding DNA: TGTGCCAGCAGGGACGACTTACGGGACTACGAGCAGTACTTC.

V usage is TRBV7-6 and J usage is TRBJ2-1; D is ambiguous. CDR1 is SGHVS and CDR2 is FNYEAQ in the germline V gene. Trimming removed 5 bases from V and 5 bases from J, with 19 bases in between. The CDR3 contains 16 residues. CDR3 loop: CASSPSGSVHHNEQFF. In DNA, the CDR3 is TGTGCCAGCAGCCCCTCCGGCTCGGTTCATCACAATGAGCAGTTCTTC.

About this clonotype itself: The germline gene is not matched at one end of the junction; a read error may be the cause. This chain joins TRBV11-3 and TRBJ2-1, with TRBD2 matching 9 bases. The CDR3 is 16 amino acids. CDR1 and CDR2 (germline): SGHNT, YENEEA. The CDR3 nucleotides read TGTGCAAGCAGCTTAGCCCCTAGCGGGGACTACAATGAGAAGTTCTTC. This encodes CASSLAPSGDYNEKFF.

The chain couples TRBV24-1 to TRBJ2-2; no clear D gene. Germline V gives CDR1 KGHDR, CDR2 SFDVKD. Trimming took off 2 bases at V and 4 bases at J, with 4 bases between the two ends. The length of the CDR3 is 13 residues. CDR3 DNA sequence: TGTGCCACCAGTGATTACAGCACCGGGGAGCTGTTTTTT. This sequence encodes CATSDYSTGELFF.

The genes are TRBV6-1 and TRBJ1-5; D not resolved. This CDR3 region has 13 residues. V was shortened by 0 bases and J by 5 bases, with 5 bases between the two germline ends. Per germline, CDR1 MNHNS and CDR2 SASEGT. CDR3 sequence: CASSEAADQPQHF. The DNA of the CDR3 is TGTGCCAGCAGTGAAGCGGCTGATCAGCCCCAGCATTTT.

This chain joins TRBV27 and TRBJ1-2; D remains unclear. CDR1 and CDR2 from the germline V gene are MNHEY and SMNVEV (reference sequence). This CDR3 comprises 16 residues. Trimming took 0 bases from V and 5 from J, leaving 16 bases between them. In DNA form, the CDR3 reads TGTGCCAGCAGTTTATCCCTCGGGGAAGTGGAATATGGCTACACCTTC. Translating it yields CASSLSLGEVEYGYTF.

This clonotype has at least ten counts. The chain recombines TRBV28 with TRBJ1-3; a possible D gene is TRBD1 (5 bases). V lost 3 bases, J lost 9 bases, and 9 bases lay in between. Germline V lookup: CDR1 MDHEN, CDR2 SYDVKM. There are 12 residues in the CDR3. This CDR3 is CASSFEGRTIYF. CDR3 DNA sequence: TGTGCCAGCAGTTTTGAGGGGCGCACCATATATTTT.

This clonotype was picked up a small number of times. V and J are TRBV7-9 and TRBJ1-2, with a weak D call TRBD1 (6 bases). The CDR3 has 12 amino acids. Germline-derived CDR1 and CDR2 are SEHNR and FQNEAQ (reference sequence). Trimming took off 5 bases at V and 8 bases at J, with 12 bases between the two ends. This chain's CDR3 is CASSTHRDGYTF. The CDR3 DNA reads TGTGCCAGCAGCACCCACAGGGACGGCTACACCTTC.

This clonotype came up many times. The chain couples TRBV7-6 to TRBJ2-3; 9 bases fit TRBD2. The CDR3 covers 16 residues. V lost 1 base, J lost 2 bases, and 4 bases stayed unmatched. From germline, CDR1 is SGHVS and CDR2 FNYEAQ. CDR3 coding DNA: TGTGCCAGCAGCTTAGAAGCTAGCGGGGCCACAGATACGCAGTATTTT. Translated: CASSLEASGATDTQYF.

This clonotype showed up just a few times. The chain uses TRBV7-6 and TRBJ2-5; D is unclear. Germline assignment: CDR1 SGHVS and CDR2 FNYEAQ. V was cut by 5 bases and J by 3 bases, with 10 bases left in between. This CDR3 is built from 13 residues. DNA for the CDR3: TGTGCCAGCAGCCCAGCGCTGAAAGAGACCCAGTACTTC. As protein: CASSPALKETQYF.

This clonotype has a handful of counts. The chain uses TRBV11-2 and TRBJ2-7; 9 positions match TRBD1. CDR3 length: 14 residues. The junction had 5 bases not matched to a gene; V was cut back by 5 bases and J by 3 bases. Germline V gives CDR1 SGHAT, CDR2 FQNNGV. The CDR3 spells CASSPDRGFYEQYF. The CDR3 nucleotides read TGTGCCAGCAGCCCTGACAGGGGGTTCTACGAGCAGTACTTC.

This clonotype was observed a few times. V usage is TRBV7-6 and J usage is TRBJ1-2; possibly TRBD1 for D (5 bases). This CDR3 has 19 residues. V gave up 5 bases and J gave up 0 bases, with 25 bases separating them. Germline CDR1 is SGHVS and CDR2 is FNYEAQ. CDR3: CASSARGSGPIGPNYGYTF. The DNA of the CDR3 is TGTGCCAGCAGCGCAAGGGGCTCGGGACCCATCGGTCCTAACTATGGCTACACCTTC.

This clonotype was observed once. CDR3 loop: CASSFGQGANGYTF. The CDR3 nucleotides are TGTGCCAGCAGTTTCGGTCAGGGGGCAAATGGCTACACCTTC. V gene TRBV27 combines with J gene TRBJ1-2; 8 nucleotides agree with TRBD1. Germline CDR1 is MNHEY and CDR2 is SMNVEV (reference sequence). CDR3 length: 14 residues. The J segment lost 6 bases and the V segment lost 3 bases, leaving 6 bases of the junction unmatched.

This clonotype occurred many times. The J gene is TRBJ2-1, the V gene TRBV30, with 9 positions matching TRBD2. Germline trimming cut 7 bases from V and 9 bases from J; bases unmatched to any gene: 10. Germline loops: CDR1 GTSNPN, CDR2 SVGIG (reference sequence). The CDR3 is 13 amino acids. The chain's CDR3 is CAFQPWREGEQFF. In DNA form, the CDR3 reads TGTGCCTTCCAGCCGTGGCGGGAGGGTGAGCAGTTCTTC.